The present T cell receptor beta chain was sequenced within a study of T cells in Graves' hyperthyroidism and ophthalmopathy. The V gene's germline CDR1 is SNHLY and CDR2 FYNNEI. The CDR3 is 13 residues long. Trimming took 7 bases from V and 2 from J, leaving 12 bases between them. RNA transcripts served as the template for amplifying TCR beta CDR3 regions. A set of HTBI primers served as the primers for a first-round RT-PCR of the TCR CDR3. TCRdb called the multiplex PCR reads again in MiXCR, with one record for every CDR3 protein. The table has roughly 650,000 distinct CDR3 sequences, 16% seen once.

V gene TRBV2 combines with J gene TRBJ2-7; weak D call: TRBD2 (6 bases). This receptor was identified in a woman between 35 and 50 years old with Graves' ophthalmopathy. The sequenced sample was blood. Written as DNA, the CDR3 is TGTGCCAGCAAACGGGAGATAACCTACGAGCAGTACTTC. It translates to CASKREITYEQYF.